This entry concerns a single TCR beta chain. Unique molecular identifiers were incorporated when the TCRbeta library was constructed. TCRdb fed the PCR reads into MiXCR, producing one record per CDR3 protein. The sample has approximately 980,000 distinct CDR3 sequences, roughly 29% seen once; the top ten hold 28%. The data stem from a study of T-cell reconstitution after alpha-beta-depleted transplantation in children. The V and J ends lost 4 bases and 8 bases respectively, with 14 bases between them. CDR1 and CDR2 (germline): DFQATT, SNEGSKA (reference sequence). This CDR3 has 12 residues. The chain is built from TRBV20-1 and TRBJ1-1; D is perhaps TRBD1 (6 bases). The source is a boy younger than two who had a stem cell transplant for SCID, so the T cells may come from the graft donor. The sequencing used PBMCs, mostly from graft donor cells, collected 360 days after TCRalphabeta/CD19-depleted stem cell transplant. The chain's CDR3 is CSATDTGTEAFF. DNA of the CDR3: TGCAGTGCTACGGACACCGGGACAGAAGCTTTCTTT.